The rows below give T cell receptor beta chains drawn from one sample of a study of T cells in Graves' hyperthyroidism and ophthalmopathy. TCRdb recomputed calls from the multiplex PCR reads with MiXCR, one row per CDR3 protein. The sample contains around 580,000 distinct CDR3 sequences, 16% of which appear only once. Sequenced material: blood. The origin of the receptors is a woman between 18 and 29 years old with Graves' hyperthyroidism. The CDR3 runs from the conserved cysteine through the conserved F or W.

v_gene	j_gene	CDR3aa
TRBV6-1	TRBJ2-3	CASSEIWVTATDTQYF
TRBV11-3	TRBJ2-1	CASSLGLVAGGRNEQFF
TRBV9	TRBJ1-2	CASSVEGDYGYTF
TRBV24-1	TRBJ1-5	CATSDLLQGLSNQPQHF
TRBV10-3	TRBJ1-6	CAISEGNSPLHF
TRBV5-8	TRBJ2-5	CASSFSLLAGVQETQYF
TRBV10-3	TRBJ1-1	CAISSRRTEAFF
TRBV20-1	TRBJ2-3	CSGTSGTDTQYF
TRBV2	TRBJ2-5	CASSETSGHEETQYF
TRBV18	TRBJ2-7	CASSPDIYEQYF
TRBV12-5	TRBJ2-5	CASARTVRETQYF
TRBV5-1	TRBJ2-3	CTSSTRLAGGVTDTQYF
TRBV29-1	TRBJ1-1	CSAVRQGETEAFF
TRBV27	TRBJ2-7	CASSLEWSYEQYF
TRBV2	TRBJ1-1	CASNGRSMNTEAFF
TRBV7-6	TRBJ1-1	CASSSQGTNTEAFF
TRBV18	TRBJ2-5	CASSPLGGIETQYF
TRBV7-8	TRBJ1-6	CASSRDRFNSPLHF
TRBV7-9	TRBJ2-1	CASSWGGVRYNEQFF
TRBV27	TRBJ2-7	CASSREDRGRYEQYF
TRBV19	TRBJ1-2	CASRGYGTGLGDYGYTF
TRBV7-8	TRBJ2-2	CASSPWGSGPTGELFF
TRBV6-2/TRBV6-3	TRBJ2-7	CASSYGETYEQYF
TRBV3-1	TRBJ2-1	CASSQTNSGREQFF
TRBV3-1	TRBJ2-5	CASSQEGLGQETQYF
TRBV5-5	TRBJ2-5	CASSSGPSTSQETQYF
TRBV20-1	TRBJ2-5	CSADRGLETQYF
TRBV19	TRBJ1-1	CASSLSRGVNTEAFF
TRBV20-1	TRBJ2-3	CSALTSGGASGTDTQYF
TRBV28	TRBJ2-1	CASSFRPDEQFF
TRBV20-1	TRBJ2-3	CSARVAGAGDTQYF
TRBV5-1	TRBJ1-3	CASSLGGMLGNTIYF
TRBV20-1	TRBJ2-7	CSARYRGWDEQYF
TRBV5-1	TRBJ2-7	CASSFSSLERYEQYF
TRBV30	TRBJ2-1	CAWSVIDNEQFF
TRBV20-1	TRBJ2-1	CSAPRGTGTYNEQFF
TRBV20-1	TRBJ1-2	CSASPTGTGVYYGYTF
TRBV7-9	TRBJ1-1	CASSLSRTDGAFF
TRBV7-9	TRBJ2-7	CASSRRQGPAYEQYF
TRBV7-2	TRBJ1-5	CASSLEWSGGNQPQHF
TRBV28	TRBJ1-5	CASSFLRQYYQPQHF
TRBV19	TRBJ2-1	CASRKSGPPYNEQFF
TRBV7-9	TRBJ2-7	CASSPQQNPYEQYF
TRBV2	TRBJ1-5	CASRAQKFSNQPQHF
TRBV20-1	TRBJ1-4	CSARDSDSEKLFF
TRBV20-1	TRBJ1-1	CSARDHLIGEAFF
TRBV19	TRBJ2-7	CASSGTGDYEQYF
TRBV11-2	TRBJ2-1	CASRPLAGPPGDEQFF
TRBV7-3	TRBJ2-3	CASSLNGNTQYF
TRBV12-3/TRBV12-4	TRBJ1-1	CASSQTGGWTEAFF
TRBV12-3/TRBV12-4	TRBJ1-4	CASSLTELLVATNEKLFF
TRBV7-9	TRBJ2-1	CASSTARLDNMEQFF
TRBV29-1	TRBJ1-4	CSVTNRGRLFF
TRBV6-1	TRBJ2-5	CASSERKKTSVETQYF
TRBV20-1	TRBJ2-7	CSAKGLAGVSEQYF